A single sample is the source of the 25 T cell receptor beta chains below, sequenced in a study of blood T cells in healthy people across ages. A second 7 to 11 cycle PCR used barcoded and J-beta primers. TCRdb re-derived calls from the 5' RACE reads in MiXCR, one entry per CDR3 protein. The sample has fewer than 2,000,000 distinct CDR3 sequences, 39% seen once. The specimen was blood. The receptors shown here come from a human donor in good health.

This clonotype was seen ten or more times. This chain joins TRBV29-1 and TRBJ2-7; D gene uncertain. In germline, CDR1 is SQVTM, CDR2 ANQGSEA. The CDR3 covers 11 residues. V was pared by 4 bases and J by 2 bases, with 6 bases between. This CDR3 reads CSVGITYEQYF. CDR3 in DNA: TGCAGCGTTGGTATTACCTACGAGCAGTACTTC.

The V gene is TRBV7-8, the J gene TRBJ2-7, with D tentatively TRBD1 or TRBD2 (6 bases each). The CDR3 extends over 15 amino acids. Germline-derived CDR1 and CDR2 are SGHVS and FQNEAQ. The CDR3 loop reads CAGSLGRGPNYEQYF. DNA of the CDR3: TGTGCTGGCAGCTTAGGTCGGGGGCCAAACTACGAGCAGTACTTC.

This clonotype was counted once. The V call is TRBV5-1, the J call TRBJ2-1; a possible D gene is TRBD2 (5 bases). V lost 4 bases to trimming and J lost 0 bases, with 14 bases between them. The CDR3 is 16 amino acids. Germline CDR1 is SGHRS and CDR2 is YFSETQ. CDR3 sequence (DNA): TGCGCCAGCAGCCCGCGGGCCAAGATCTCCTACAATGAGCAGTTCTTC. Translated: CASSPRAKISYNEQFF.

This clonotype was counted only a few times. The gene calls are TRBV29-1 and TRBJ2-3, with no clear D. The CDR3 spans 12 residues. V was cut by 3 bases and J by 6 bases, with 10 bases left in between. The germline CDR1 and CDR2 sequences are SQVTM and ANQGSEA. This CDR3 is CSVDSPRDTQYF. DNA of the CDR3: TGCAGCGTTGATTCTCCGAGGGATACGCAGTATTTT.

This sequence joins TRBV4-3 and TRBJ2-7; 9 bases align to TRBD1. V shed 4 bases and J 5 bases; nucleotides not matched to a gene: 9. Germline CDR1 and CDR2: LGHNA and YSLEER. There are 15 residues in the CDR3. CDR3 sequence reads: CASSPRQGERNEQYF. The CDR3 DNA reads TGCGCCAGCAGCCCGAGACAGGGGGAGAGGAACGAGCAGTACTTC.

The V gene is TRBV3-1, the J gene TRBJ2-3; D tentatively fits TRBD1 or TRBD2 (6 bases each). Germline V CDR1 and CDR2: LGHDT, YNNKEL (reference sequence). The CDR3 totals 17 residues. V was clipped by 2 bases and J by 1 base, with 16 bases between them. CDR3 sequence: CASSQHAGGHGTDTQYF. The CDR3 nucleotides read TGTGCCAGCAGCCAACATGCTGGGGGGCACGGCACAGATACGCAGTATTTT.

This clonotype was seen only once. The CDR3 loop is CACSPGGGNIQYF. The CDR3, as DNA: TGTGCCTGCTCTCCAGGGGGCGGAAACATTCAGTACTTC. The chain combines TRBV30 with TRBJ2-4, with 8 bases aligning to TRBD1. CDR3 length: 13 residues. Germline V gene data show CDR1 as GTSNPN and CDR2 as SVGIG (reference sequence). V was clipped by 6 bases and J by 6 bases; unmatched bases: 7. The whole variable domain, remainder taken from reference TRBV30 and TRBJ2-4, is SQTIHQWPATLVQPVGSPLSLECTVEGTSNPNLYWYRQAAGRGLQLLFYSVGIGQISSEVPQNLSASRPQDRQFILSSKKLLLSDSGFYLCACSPGGGNIQYFGAGTRLSVL.

The CDR3 reads CASSSELAGASTQYF. The DNA for the CDR3 is TGCGCCAGCAGCTCGGAGTTAGCGGGGGCCAGTACGCAGTATTTT. This chain joins TRBV5-1 and TRBJ2-3; TRBD2 matches 9 bases. The CDR3 runs to 15 residues. Germline V gene data show CDR1 as SGHRS and CDR2 as YFSETQ. J gave up 8 bases and V 3 bases, and 10 bases lay outside the gene matches.

This clonotype was seen more than once but under ten times. The rearrangement joins TRBV20-1 to TRBJ1-5; D not certain. V was trimmed by 4 bases and J by 2 bases, leaving 15 bases between them. Germline V CDR1 and CDR2: DFQATT, SNEGSKA (reference sequence). The CDR3 covers 15 residues. The CDR3 loop is CSAKVTFWGNQPQHF. As DNA, the CDR3 is TGCAGTGCTAAGGTGACCTTTTGGGGCAATCAGCCCCAGCATTTT.

CDR3 in amino acids: CASSFGSIRYGYTF. The CDR3 coding sequence is TGTGCCAGCAGTTTCGGGTCAATTCGCTATGGCTACACCTTC. The rearrangement links TRBV28 to TRBJ1-2, with D hard to call. CDR3 length equals 14 residues. The ends were cut back, 3 bases at V and 4 bases at J, with 12 bases in the middle. The germline CDR1 and CDR2 sequences are MDHEN and SYDVKM.

CDR3 in DNA: TGCAGCGTTTTGTTTGTCGGTCAAGGCTACACCTTC. Residues: CSVLFVGQGYTF. The chain has TRBV29-1 and TRBJ1-2; no firm D call. V was clipped by 5 bases and J by 8 bases, with 15 bases between them. The germline V gene has CDR1 SQVTM and CDR2 ANQGSEA. The CDR3 is 12 amino acids.

V gene TRBV28 combines with J gene TRBJ1-2, with D uncertain. The CDR3 length is 14 residues. Germline CDR1 is MDHEN and CDR2 is SYDVKM. V was shortened by 5 bases and J by 4 bases, with 14 bases between the two germline ends. This CDR3 reads CASSIRRSTYGYTF. The CDR3 nucleotides read TGTGCCAGCAGTATTAGGAGGTCAACCTATGGCTACACCTTC.

This clonotype has more than one count but fewer than ten. The V call is TRBV29-1, the J call TRBJ2-7, with 9 bases matching TRBD1. The germline CDR1 and CDR2 sequences are SQVTM and ANQGSEA. The CDR3 is made up of 14 amino acids. The ends lost 5 bases at V and 5 bases at J; junction bases unmatched: 10. CDR3: CSVLHRQGVDEQYF. The CDR3 DNA reads TGCAGCGTTCTACACCGACAGGGGGTGGACGAGCAGTACTTC.

Here the CDR3 DNA reads TGTGCCAGCAGCCAACGCCGGACAGCAGACTCCTACGAGCAGTACTTC. It translates to CASSQRRTADSYEQYF. J is TRBJ2-5 and V is TRBV14; D perhaps matches TRBD1 (6 bases). Matching the DNA end better, TRBJ2-7 makes the J call doubtful. The CDR3 is 16 residues long. Germline V gives CDR1 SGHDN, CDR2 FVKESK.

The chain combines TRBV7-6 with TRBJ1-5; D is ambiguous. Germline V gives CDR1 SGHVS, CDR2 FNYEAQ. Trimming removed 5 bases from V and 2 bases from J, with 10 bases in between. The CDR3 length is 14 residues. The CDR3 protein is CASSIRPGNQPQHF. In nucleotides, the CDR3 is TGTGCCAGCAGCATACGCCCCGGCAATCAGCCCCAGCATTTT. The full variable domain, completed using reference TRBV7-6 and TRBJ1-5, is GAGVSQSPRYKVTKRGQDVALRCDPISGHVSLYWYRQALGQGPEFLTYFNYEAQQDKSGLPNDRFSAERPEGSISTLTIQRTEQRDSAMYRCASSIRPGNQPQHFGDGTRLSIL.

On this clonotype itself: A read error may account for a junction end that differs from germline. This chain uses TRBV4-1 with TRBJ1-1; TRBD1 might be the D (5 bases). This CDR3 region has 16 residues. From germline, CDR1 is MGHRA and CDR2 YSYEKL. The CDR3 is CACSQPMRGPNTEAFF. DNA of the CDR3: TGCGCCTGCAGCCAACCAATGCGGGGCCCCAACACTGAAGCTTTCTTT.

The chain combines TRBV7-2 with TRBJ2-3, with 11 bases fitting TRBD2. CDR1 and CDR2 (germline): SGHTA, FQGNSA. The CDR3 consists of 15 residues. V gave up 10 bases and J gave up 3 bases; unmatched junction bases: 9. The CDR3 coding sequence is TGTGCCATCAATAGCGGGGGGGCATTTACAGATACGCAGTATTTT. Its translation: CAINSGGAFTDTQYF.

A note on this clonotype: This may arise from a read error, as a much more abundant clone is one base away. V and J are TRBV29-1 and TRBJ2-6, with D unresolved. CDR3 length: 16 amino acids. Germline V lookup: CDR1 SQVTM, CDR2 ANQGSEA. Trimming shortened V by 4 bases and J by 0 bases, and 13 bases separated the two germline ends. DNA of the CDR3: TGCAGCGTTGGAGCTGGACGGACCTCTGGGGCCAACGTCCTGACTTTC. Its translation: CSVGAGRTSGANVLTF. The whole variable domain, remainder taken from reference TRBV29-1 and TRBJ2-6, is SAVISQKPSRDICQRGTSLTIQCQVDSQVTMMFWYRQQPGQSLTLIATANQGSEATYESGFVIDKFPISRPNLTFSTLTVSNMSPEDSSIYLCSVGAGRTSGANVLTFGAGSRLTVL.

This clonotype turned up a few times. The chain joins TRBV5-1 to TRBJ2-5; 10 bases fit TRBD2. This CDR3 contains 16 residues. J was trimmed by 3 bases and V by 0 bases; bases with no gene match: 5. Germline V lookup: CDR1 SGHRS, CDR2 YFSETQ. The CDR3, as DNA: TGCGCCAGCAGCTTGGTAACTAGCGGGGTGGAAGAGACCCAGTACTTC. The encoded protein is CASSLVTSGVEETQYF.

In its sample, this clonotype was seen many times. This chain joins TRBV6-5 and TRBJ2-1; 11 nucleotides align to TRBD2. Germline CDR1 reads MNHEY; CDR2 reads SVGAGI. J gave up 7 bases and V 4 bases, and 6 bases lay outside the gene matches. The CDR3 totals 15 residues. The CDR3 protein is CASSSLAGGANEQFF. CDR3 nucleotide sequence: TGTGCCAGCAGTTCCCTAGCGGGGGGAGCGAATGAGCAGTTCTTC.

This clonotype was recorded a few times. The chain uses TRBV28 and TRBJ2-7; either TRBD1 or TRBD2 may supply D (7 bases each). V was trimmed by 7 bases and J by 0 bases, leaving 13 bases between them. This CDR3 has 14 residues. Germline values: CDR1 MDHEN, CDR2 SYDVKM. CDR3: CASNQGGSSYEQYF. The DNA for the CDR3 is TGTGCCAGCAATCAGGGGGGGAGCTCCTACGAGCAGTACTTC.

Turning to this clonotype: A far larger clone is one nucleotide away, so this likely arose from a read error. This rearrangement joins TRBV5-1 to TRBJ1-1; maybe TRBD1 (5 bases). The V and J ends lost 0 bases and 4 bases respectively, with 7 bases between them. Germline V gives CDR1 SGHRS, CDR2 YFSETQ. The CDR3 has 13 residues. The CDR3 reads CASSLGQCTEAFF. DNA for the CDR3: TGCGCCAGCAGCTTGGGACAGTGCACTGAAGCTTTCTTT.

This clonotype was found many times. This rearrangement joins TRBV20-1 to TRBJ2-6, with D hard to call. V was cut by 2 bases and J by 1 base, with 3 bases left in between. Germline-derived CDR1 and CDR2 are DFQATT and SNEGSKA (reference sequence). The CDR3 totals 13 residues. CDR3: CSARLSGANVLTF. As DNA, the CDR3 is TGCAGTGCTAGATTGTCTGGGGCCAACGTCCTGACTTTC.

This clonotype was seen a handful of times. The chain uses TRBV7-2 and TRBJ2-5; D possibly uses TRBD1 or TRBD2 (5 bases each). The tail of the sequence fits TRBJ2-7 better, so the J call may be wrong. Germline V lookup: CDR1 SGHTA, CDR2 FQGNSA. The CDR3 has 14 amino acids. The CDR3, as DNA: TGTGCCAGCAGACTAACTTCGACTGGGGGCGAGCAGTACTTC. Translating gives CASRLTSTGGEQYF.

This clonotype came up a few times. This chain links TRBV4-1 with TRBJ2-5, with a weak D call TRBD1 (5 bases). Germline CDR1 reads MGHRA; CDR2 reads YSYEKL. V lost 3 bases to trimming and J lost 1 base, with 12 bases between them. This CDR3 is 15 amino acids long. This CDR3 is CASSHRLGPQETQYF. As DNA, the CDR3 is TGCGCCAGCAGCCACAGGTTGGGGCCCCAAGAGACCCAGTACTTC.